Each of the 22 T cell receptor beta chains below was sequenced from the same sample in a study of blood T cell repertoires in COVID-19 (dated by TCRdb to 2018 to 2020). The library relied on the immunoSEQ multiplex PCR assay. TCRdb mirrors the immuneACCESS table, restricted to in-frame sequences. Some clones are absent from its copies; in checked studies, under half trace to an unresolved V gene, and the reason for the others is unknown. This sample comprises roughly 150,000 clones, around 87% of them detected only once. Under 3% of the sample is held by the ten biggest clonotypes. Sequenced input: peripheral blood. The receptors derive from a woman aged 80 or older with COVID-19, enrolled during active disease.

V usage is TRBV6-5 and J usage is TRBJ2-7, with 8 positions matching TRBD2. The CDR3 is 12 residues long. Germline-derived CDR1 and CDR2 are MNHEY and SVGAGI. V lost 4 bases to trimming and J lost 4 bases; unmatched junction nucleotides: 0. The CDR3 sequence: CASSSGGYEQYF. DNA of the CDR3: TGTGCCAGCAGTTCGGGGGGGTACGAGCAGTACTTC.

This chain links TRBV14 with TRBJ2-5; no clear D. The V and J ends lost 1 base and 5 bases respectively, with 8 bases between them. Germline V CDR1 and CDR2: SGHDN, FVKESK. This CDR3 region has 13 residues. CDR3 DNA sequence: TGTGCCAGCAGCCAAGGACCCGGGGAGACCCAGTACTTC. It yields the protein CASSQGPGETQYF. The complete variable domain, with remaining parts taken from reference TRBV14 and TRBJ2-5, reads EAGVTQFPSHSVIEKGQTVTLRCDPISGHDNLYWYRRVMGKEIKFLLHFVKESKQDESGMPNNRFLAERTGGTYSTLKVQPAELEDSGVYFCASSQGPGETQYFGPGTRLLVL.

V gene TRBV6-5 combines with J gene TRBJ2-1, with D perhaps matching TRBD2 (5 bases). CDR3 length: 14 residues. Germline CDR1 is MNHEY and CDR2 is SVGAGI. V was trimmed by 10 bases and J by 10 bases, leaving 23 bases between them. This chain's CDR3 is CATQTFGPGKEQFF. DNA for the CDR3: TGTGCCACCCAAACGTTCGGGCCGGGGAAGGAGCAGTTCTTC.

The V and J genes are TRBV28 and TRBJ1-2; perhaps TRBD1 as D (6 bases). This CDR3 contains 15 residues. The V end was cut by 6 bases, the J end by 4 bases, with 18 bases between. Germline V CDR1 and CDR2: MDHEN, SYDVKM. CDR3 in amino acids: CASSEQPTGVYGYTF. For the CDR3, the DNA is TGTGCCAGCAGCGAGCAACCGACAGGCGTCTATGGCTACACCTTC.

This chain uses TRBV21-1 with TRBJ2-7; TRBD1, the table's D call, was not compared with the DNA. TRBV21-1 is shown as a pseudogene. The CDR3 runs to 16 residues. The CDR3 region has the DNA TGTGCCAGCAGCAACTCCGGGACAGGGACCACCTACGAGCAGTACTTC. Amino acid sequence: CASSNSGTGTTYEQYF.

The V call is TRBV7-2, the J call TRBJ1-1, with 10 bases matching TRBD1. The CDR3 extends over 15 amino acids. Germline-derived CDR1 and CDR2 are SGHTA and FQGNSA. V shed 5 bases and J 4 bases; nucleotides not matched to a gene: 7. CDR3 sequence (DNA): TGTGCCAGCAGCCCCGGGACAGGGGTGGGCACTGAAGCTTTCTTT. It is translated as CASSPGTGVGTEAFF. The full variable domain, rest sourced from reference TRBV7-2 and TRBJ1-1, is GAGVSQSPSNKVTEKGKDVELRCDPISGHTALYWYRQSLGQGLEFLIYFQGNSAPDKSGLPSDRFSAERTGGSVSTLTIQRTQQEDSAVYLCASSPGTGVGTEAFFGQGTRLTVV.

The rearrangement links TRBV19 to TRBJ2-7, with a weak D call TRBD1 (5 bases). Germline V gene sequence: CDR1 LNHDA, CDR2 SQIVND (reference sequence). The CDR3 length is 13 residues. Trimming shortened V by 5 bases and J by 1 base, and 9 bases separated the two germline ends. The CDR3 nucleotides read TGTGCCAGTAGTCTTCGACAGTCCTACGAGCAGTACTTC. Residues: CASSLRQSYEQYF.

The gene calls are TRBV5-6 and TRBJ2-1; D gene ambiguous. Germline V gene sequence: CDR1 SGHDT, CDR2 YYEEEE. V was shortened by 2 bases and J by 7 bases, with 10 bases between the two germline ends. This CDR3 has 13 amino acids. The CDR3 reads CASSFFLGNEQFF. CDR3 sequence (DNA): TGTGCCAGCAGCTTTTTTCTAGGAAATGAGCAGTTCTTC.

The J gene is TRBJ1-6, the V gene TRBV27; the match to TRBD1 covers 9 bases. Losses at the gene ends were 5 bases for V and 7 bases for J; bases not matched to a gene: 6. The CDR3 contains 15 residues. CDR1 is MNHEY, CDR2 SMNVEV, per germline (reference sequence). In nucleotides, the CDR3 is TGTGCCAGCAGTCTGCGGACAGGGGTGAATTCACCCCTCCACTTT. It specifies CASSLRTGVNSPLHF.

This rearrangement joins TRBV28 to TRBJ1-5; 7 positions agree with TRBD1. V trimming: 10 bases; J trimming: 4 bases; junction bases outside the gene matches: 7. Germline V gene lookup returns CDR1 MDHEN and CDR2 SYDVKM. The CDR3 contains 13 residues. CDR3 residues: CATRQGSNQPQHF. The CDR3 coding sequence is TGTGCCACCAGACAGGGTTCTAATCAGCCCCAGCATTTT.

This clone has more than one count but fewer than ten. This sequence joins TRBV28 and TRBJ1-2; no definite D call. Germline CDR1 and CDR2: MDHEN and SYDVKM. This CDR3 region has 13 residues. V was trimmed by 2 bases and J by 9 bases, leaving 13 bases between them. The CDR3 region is CASSLTLEVRYTF. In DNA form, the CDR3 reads TGTGCCAGCAGTTTAACGCTCGAGGTTCGCTACACCTTC.

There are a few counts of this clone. The CDR3 reads CASSEGQGSFNTF. The CDR3 bases are TGTGCCAGCAGCGAGGGACAGGGAAGTTTCAACACCTTC. The rearrangement joins TRBV6-5 to TRBJ1-2; 9 nucleotides agree with TRBD1. CDR3 length equals 13 residues. With V trimmed by 6 bases and J by 12 bases, 11 bases remained unmatched. Germline CDR1 MNHEY, CDR2 SVGAGI.

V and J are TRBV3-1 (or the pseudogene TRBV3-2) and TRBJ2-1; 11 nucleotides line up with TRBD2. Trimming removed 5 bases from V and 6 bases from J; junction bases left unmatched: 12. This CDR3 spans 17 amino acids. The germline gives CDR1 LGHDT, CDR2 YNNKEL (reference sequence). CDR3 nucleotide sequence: TGTGCCAGCAGCTCATTGGGACTAGCGGTATCCCCCAATGAGCAGTTCTTC. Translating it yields CASSSLGLAVSPNEQFF.

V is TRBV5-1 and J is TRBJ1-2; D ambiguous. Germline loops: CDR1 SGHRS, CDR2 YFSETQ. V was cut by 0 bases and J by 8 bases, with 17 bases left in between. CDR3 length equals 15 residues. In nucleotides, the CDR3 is TGCGCCAGCAGCTTGGCCTCCAGAAATGGAGGCGGCTACACCTTC. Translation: CASSLASRNGGGYTF.

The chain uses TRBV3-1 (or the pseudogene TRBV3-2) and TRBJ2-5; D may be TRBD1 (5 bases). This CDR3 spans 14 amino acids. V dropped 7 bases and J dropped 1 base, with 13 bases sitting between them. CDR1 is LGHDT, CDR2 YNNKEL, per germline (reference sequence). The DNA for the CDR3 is TGTGCCAGCACCCCGTTCAGGGTCCAAGAGACCCAGTACTTC. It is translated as CASTPFRVQETQYF.

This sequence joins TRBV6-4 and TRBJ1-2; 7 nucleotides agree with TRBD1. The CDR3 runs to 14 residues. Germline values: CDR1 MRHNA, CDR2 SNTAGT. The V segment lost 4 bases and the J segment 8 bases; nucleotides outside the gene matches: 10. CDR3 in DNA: TGTGCCAGCAGTGCCGACAGGGCTAAGGGAGGCTACACCTTC. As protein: CASSADRAKGGYTF.

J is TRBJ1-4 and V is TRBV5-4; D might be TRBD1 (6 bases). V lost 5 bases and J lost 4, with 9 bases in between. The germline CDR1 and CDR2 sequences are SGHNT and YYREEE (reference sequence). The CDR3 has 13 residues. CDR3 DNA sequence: TGTGCCAGCAGGCGACAGGATAATGAAAAACTGTTTTTT. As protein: CASRRQDNEKLFF.

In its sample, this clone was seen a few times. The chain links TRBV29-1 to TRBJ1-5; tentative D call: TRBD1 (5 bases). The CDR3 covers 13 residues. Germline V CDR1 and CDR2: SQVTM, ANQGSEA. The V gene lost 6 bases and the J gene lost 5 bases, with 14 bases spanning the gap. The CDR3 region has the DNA TGCAGCGTATCTACAGGTAAAGATCAGCCCCAGCATTTT. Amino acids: CSVSTGKDQPQHF. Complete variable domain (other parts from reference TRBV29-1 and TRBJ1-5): SAVISQKPSRDICQRGTSLTIQCQVDSQVTMMFWYRQQPGQSLTLIATANQGSEATYESGFVIDKFPISRPNLTFSTLTVSNMSPEDSSIYLCSVSTGKDQPQHFGDGTRLSIL.

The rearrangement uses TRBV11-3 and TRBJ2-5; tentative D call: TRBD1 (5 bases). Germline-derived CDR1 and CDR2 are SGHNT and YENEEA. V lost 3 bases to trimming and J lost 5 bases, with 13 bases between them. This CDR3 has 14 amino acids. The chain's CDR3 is CASSLGRAEETQYF. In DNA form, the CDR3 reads TGTGCCAGCAGCTTGGGGCGCGCGGAGGAGACCCAGTACTTC.

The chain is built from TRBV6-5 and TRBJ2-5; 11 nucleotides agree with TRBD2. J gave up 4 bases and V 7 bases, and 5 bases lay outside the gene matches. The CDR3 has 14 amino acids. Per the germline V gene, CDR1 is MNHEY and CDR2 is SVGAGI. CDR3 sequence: CASKEGLAGETQYF. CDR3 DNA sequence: TGTGCCAGCAAGGAAGGACTAGCGGGAGAGACCCAGTACTTC.

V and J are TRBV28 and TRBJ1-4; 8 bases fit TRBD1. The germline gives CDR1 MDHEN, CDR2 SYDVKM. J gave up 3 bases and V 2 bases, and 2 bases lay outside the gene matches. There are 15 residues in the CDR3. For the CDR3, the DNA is TGTGCCAGCAGTTTACAGGGGGCATCTAATGAAAAACTGTTTTTT. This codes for CASSLQGASNEKLFF.

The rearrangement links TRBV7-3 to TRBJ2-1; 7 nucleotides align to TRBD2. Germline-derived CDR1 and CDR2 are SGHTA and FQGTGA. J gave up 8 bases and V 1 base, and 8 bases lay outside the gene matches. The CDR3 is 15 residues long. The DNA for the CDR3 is TGTGCCAGCAGCTTAATTCCGGGAGGCATGGATGAGCAGTTCTTC. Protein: CASSLIPGGMDEQFF.